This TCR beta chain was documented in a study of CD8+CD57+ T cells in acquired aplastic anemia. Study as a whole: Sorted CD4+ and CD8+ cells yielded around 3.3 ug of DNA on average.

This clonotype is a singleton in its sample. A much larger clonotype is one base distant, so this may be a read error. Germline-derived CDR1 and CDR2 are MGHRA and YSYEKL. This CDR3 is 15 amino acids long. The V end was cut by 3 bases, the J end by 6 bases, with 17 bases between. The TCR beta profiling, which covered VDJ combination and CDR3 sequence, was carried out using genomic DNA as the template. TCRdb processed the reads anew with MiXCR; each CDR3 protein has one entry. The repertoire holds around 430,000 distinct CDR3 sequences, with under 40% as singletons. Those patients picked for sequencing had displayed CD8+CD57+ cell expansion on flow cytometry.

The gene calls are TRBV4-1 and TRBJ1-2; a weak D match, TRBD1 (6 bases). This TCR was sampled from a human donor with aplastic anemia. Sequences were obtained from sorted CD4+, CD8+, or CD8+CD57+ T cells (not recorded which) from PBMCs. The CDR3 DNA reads TGCGCCAGCAGCCAGGACAGCGCTCCAATCCATGGCTACACCTTC. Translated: CASSQDSAPIHGYTF.